Shown below are 9 T cell receptor beta chains from a single sample sequenced in a study of T cells in Graves' hyperthyroidism and ophthalmopathy. The CDR3 regions of TCR beta were amplified from RNA transcripts. Initially, a first-round RT-PCR of the TCR CDR3 employed the HTBI primer set. TCRdb reprocessed the multiplex PCR reads with MiXCR, giving one entry per CDR3 protein. Altogether 500,000 to 600,000 distinct CDR3 sequences are present, less than 20% being singletons, with the ten largest covering roughly 47%. Sequenced input: blood. Source of these receptors: a man aged 35-49 years with Graves' ophthalmopathy.

This chain links TRBV7-2 with TRBJ2-1, with D hard to call. V shed 5 bases and J shed 9 bases, with 11 bases lying between them. The CDR3 spans 12 residues. CDR1 and CDR2 from the germline V gene are SGHTA and FQGNSA. The CDR3, as DNA: TGTGCCAGCAGCCGCCTCTTTCTTGAGCAGTTCTTC. Protein sequence: CASSRLFLEQFF.

This clonotype was recorded at least ten times. The V call is TRBV18, the J call TRBJ2-7, with 9 bases identical to TRBD1. The CDR3 loop spans 16 amino acids. The germline CDR1 and CDR2 sequences are KGHSH and LQKENI. The junction had 10 bases not matched to a gene; V was cut back by 4 bases and J by 3 bases. CDR3 sequence: CASSQNRDRDNYEQYF. CDR3 nucleotide sequence: TGTGCCAGCTCACAAAACCGGGACAGGGATAACTACGAGCAGTACTTC.

This clonotype appeared many times. CDR3 residues: CASSLNRVSAFF. CDR3 sequence (DNA): TGTGCCAGCAGTTTAAACAGGGTATCAGCTTTCTTT. The chain employs TRBV12-3 or TRBV12-4 and TRBJ1-1; possible D gene TRBD1, 6 bases. The CDR3 is 12 amino acids. V lost 2 bases to trimming and J lost 10 bases, with 11 bases between them.

The chain links TRBV18 to TRBJ1-2; D is uncertain. Trimming stripped 6 bases from V and 6 bases from J, with 14 bases between. Germline V gives CDR1 KGHSH, CDR2 LQKENI. The CDR3 spans 13 residues. The CDR3 protein is CASSPGLENGYTF. DNA for the CDR3: TGTGCCAGCTCCCCCGGGCTCGAAAATGGCTACACCTTC.

Many counts were recorded for this clonotype. This chain uses TRBV2 with TRBJ1-2, with D uncertain. The CDR3 contains 13 residues. CDR1 and CDR2 from the germline V gene are SNHLY and FYNNEI. The V end lost 5 bases, the J end lost 1 base, and 8 bases lay between the germline ends. CDR3 in DNA: TGTGCCAGCAGTCCGGACCTTAACTATGGCTACACCTTC. Translated: CASSPDLNYGYTF.

This clonotype has more than one count but fewer than ten. This chain uses TRBV11-2 with TRBJ1-3; D ambiguous. Germline CDR1 SGHAT, CDR2 FQNNGV. Between the trimmed V and J ends, which lost 3 bases and 0 bases, there was a span of 9 bases. CDR3 length equals 15 residues. CDR3: CASSLRWLSGNTIYF. The CDR3 coding sequence is TGTGCCAGCAGCTTGAGGTGGCTCTCTGGAAACACCATATATTTT.

This clonotype was counted a few times. The chain links TRBV7-3 to TRBJ2-1; no definite D call. Trimming cost V 1 base and J 1 base, with 11 bases left between them. Germline V CDR1 and CDR2: SGHTA, FQGTGA. The CDR3 has 16 residues. The CDR3 DNA reads TGTGCCAGCAGCTTAAACCCGGGTCTATCCTACAATGAGCAGTTCTTC. Residues: CASSLNPGLSYNEQFF.

This clonotype was counted between two and nine times. V is TRBV12-3 or TRBV12-4 and J is TRBJ1-1, with a tentative D call TRBD1 (6 bases). CDR3 length equals 13 residues. V was pared by 4 bases and J by 5 bases, with 11 bases between. CDR3 loop: CASSYAGDTEAFF. CDR3 in DNA: TGTGCCAGCAGTTACGCAGGGGATACTGAAGCTTTCTTT.

This clonotype was seen a handful of times. CDR3 residues: CSARLARATAGNYGYTF. The CDR3 DNA reads as TGCAGTGCTAGACTTGCCCGGGCTACTGCGGGCAACTATGGCTACACCTTC. The chain has TRBV20-1 and TRBJ1-2, with no clear D. Germline loops: CDR1 DFQATT, CDR2 SNEGSKA (reference sequence). V dropped 2 bases and J dropped 2 bases, with 21 bases sitting between them. This CDR3 spans 17 amino acids.